The 12 T cell receptor beta chains below all came from one sample that was sequenced in a study of cytomegalovirus exposure and HLA in healthy donors. The PCR made use of 60 Vbeta and 13 Jbeta primers. Method: immunoSEQ multiplex PCR; TCRdb's copy keeps in-frame clones and lacks some. The sample records 96,000 or so clones, around 79% being singletons. The specimen sequenced was PBMCs. The receptors were sampled from a woman between 65 and 79 years old in good health and CMV-seropositive.

The chain joins TRBV7-9 to TRBJ2-4, with D tentatively TRBD2 (5 bases). This CDR3 contains 18 residues. Germline CDR1 reads SEHNR; CDR2 reads FQNEAQ (reference sequence). V was clipped by 5 bases and J by 1 base, with 21 bases between them. The DNA of the CDR3 is TGTGCCAGCAGCCCCCGCGTCGTTAGGGCGGGTGCCAAAAACATTCAGTACTTC. Protein: CASSPRVVRAGAKNIQYF.

Comments on this clone: Its ends do not fully match the called genes, so a read error is possible. CDR3: CASSFVQGQETQYF. For the CDR3, the DNA is TGTGCTAGCAGCTTCGTACAGGGGCAAGAGACCCAGTACTTC. V usage is TRBV7-7 and J usage is TRBJ2-5; 7 nucleotides align to TRBD1. Germline CDR1 and CDR2: SSHAT and FNYEAQ (reference sequence). This CDR3 has 14 amino acids.

Only a few counts were recorded for this clone. The rearrangement joins TRBV19 to TRBJ1-1; 8 positions agree with TRBD1. The CDR3 runs 16 residues. V gave up 3 bases and J gave up 3 bases; unmatched junction bases: 9. Germline loops: CDR1 LNHDA, CDR2 SQIVND (reference sequence). The CDR3 region has the DNA TGTGCCAGTAGTATCCTAACCGGGACAGGAGACACTGAAGCTTTCTTT. This gives the protein CASSILTGTGDTEAFF.

The J gene is TRBJ2-2, the V gene TRBV7-9, with D tentatively TRBD2 (6 bases). Germline V CDR1 and CDR2: SEHNR, FQNEAQ (reference sequence). This CDR3 spans 13 amino acids. V shed 11 bases and J shed 2 bases, with 12 bases lying between them. CDR3 in amino acids: CALEAGNTGELFF. In DNA, the CDR3 is TGTGCCCTCGAGGCGGGAAACACCGGGGAGCTGTTTTTT.

This rearrangement joins TRBV10-3 to TRBJ2-2; D might be TRBD2 (6 bases). V lost 10 bases and J lost 5, with 17 bases in between. The V gene's germline CDR1 is ENHRY and CDR2 SYGVKD. The CDR3 length is 14 residues. The CDR3 region has the DNA TGTGCCACCCAACCAACCGGGGGTACCGGGGAGCTGTTTTTT. Protein: CATQPTGGTGELFF.

V gene TRBV7-9 combines with J gene TRBJ2-5; D is perhaps TRBD2 (5 bases). Germline V gives CDR1 SEHNR, CDR2 FQNEAQ (reference sequence). Trimming removed 1 base from V and 0 bases from J, with 6 bases in between. This CDR3 is 14 amino acids long. CDR3: CASSLGGYQETQYF. CDR3 coding DNA: TGTGCCAGCAGCTTAGGAGGGTACCAAGAGACCCAGTACTTC.

This chain uses TRBV6-5 with TRBJ2-3, with D possibly being TRBD2 (6 bases). Trimming cost V 6 bases and J 7 bases, with 11 bases left between them. Germline assignment: CDR1 MNHEY and CDR2 SVGAGI. The CDR3 covers 12 residues. CDR3 sequence reads: CASSQTRNTQYF. The CDR3 DNA is TGTGCCAGCAGCCAGACTAGGAATACGCAGTATTTT.

The V call is TRBV28, the J call TRBJ2-4; no definite D call. Deletions cut 4 bases from V and 3 bases from J, with 13 bases between. The CDR3 sequence is 15 residues long. Per the germline V gene, CDR1 is MDHEN and CDR2 is SYDVKM. The CDR3 DNA sequence: TGTGCCAGCAGTTCCCCTGGGCAGGTCAAAAACATTCAGTACTTC. It codes for CASSSPGQVKNIQYF. Looking up the rest from reference TRBV28 and TRBJ2-4 gives the full variable domain: DVKVTQSSRYLVKRTGEKVFLECVQDMDHENMFWYRQDPGLGLRLIYFSYDVKMKEKGDIPEGYSVSREKKERFSLILESASTNQTSMYLCASSSPGQVKNIQYFGAGTRLSVL.

The sample holds a few counts of this clone. This chain connects TRBV5-1 to TRBJ2-1; possibly TRBD1 for D (5 bases). There are 11 residues in the CDR3. Germline V lookup: CDR1 SGHRS, CDR2 YFSETQ. V gave up 2 bases and J gave up 11 bases, with 8 bases separating them. CDR3 coding DNA: TGCGCCAGCAGCTTACAGGACAAGCAGTTCTTC. The encoded protein is CASSLQDKQFF. Supplemented by reference TRBV5-1 and TRBJ2-1, the full variable domain reads KAGVTQTPRYLIKTRGQQVTLSCSPISGHRSVSWYQQTPGQGLQFLFEYFSETQRNKGNFPGRFSGRQFSNSRSEMNVSTLELGDSALYLCASSLQDKQFFGPGTRLTVL.

The chain recombines TRBV6-5 with TRBJ2-4, with 8 nucleotides matching TRBD1. V trimming: 4 bases; J trimming: 5 bases; junction bases outside the gene matches: 7. The germline gives CDR1 MNHEY, CDR2 SVGAGI. This CDR3 has 15 amino acids. CDR3 nucleotide sequence: TGTGCCAGCAGTTCCCATGACAGGGGACAAAACATTCAGTACTTC. Translating it yields CASSSHDRGQNIQYF.

The chain is built from TRBV9 and TRBJ2-5; 15 bases map to TRBD2. This CDR3 region has 17 residues. The germline gives CDR1 SGDLS, CDR2 YYNGEE. V dropped 3 bases and J dropped 11; count of bases not matched to a gene: 14. The CDR3: CASSGTSGRGSPLEQYF. The DNA of the CDR3 is TGTGCCAGCAGCGGGACTAGCGGGAGGGGAAGCCCTCTGGAGCAGTACTTC.

The chain recombines TRBV9 with TRBJ2-3, with D possibly being TRBD1 (5 bases). This CDR3 region has 14 residues. V was shortened by 0 bases and J by 3 bases, with 8 bases between the two germline ends. Per germline, CDR1 SGDLS and CDR2 YYNGEE. CDR3 bases: TGTGCCAGCAGCGTAGACGGACATACAGATACGCAGTATTTT. The encoded protein is CASSVDGHTDTQYF.